These 22 T cell receptor beta chains originate from one sample sequenced in a study of glioma-infiltrating T cells (dated by TCRdb to between 2015 and 2016). Sequencing was performed on an Illumina MiSeq. TCR alpha and beta CDR3 regions were amplified with the iRepertoire nested amplicon-rescue multiplex PCR (arm-PCR) platform from RNA. TCRdb's own reprocessing of the public reads used fastp at Q25 and MiXCR and kept productive beta chains. Each record represents a unique CDR3 protein, reported with the most common genes and DNA among its rows. The sample table contains about 380,000 distinct CDR3 sequences; only one count was recorded for more than 35% of them. The top ten hold around 11% of the sample. Sequenced material: glioma tissue, nonneoplastic brain tissue, or PBMCs (not recorded which). These TCRs come from a human donor with low-grade glioma or glioblastoma, undergoing nonglioma brain surgery, or in good health (not recorded which).

For this clonotype: This may come from a read error, since a much larger clone is one base off. The chain employs TRBV6-1 and TRBJ2-7; D is perhaps TRBD1 (5 bases). V lost 6 bases and J 4 bases, leaving 10 bases between the germline ends. CDR3 length equals 12 residues. The germline CDR1 and CDR2 sequences are MNHNS and SASEGT. CDR3 bases: TGTGCCAGCAGGAAGACAGTATACGAGCAGTACTTC. This translates into CASRKTVYEQYF.

On this clonotype: The junction shows a germline mismatch at one end, possibly a read error. The V gene is TRBV6-8, the J gene TRBJ2-7; D remains unclear. This CDR3 has 15 amino acids. Germline V gene lookup returns CDR1 MNHGY and CDR2 SAAAGT. The CDR3 sequence is CASSYSVGKSYKQYF. The CDR3 nucleotides are TGTGCCAGCAGTTACTCGGTAGGAAAATCCTACAAGCAGTACTTC.

Many counts were recorded for this clonotype. This chain links TRBV6-2 or TRBV6-3 with TRBJ2-3, with 9 bases identical to TRBD1. There are 15 residues in the CDR3. J gave up 2 bases and V 7 bases, and 7 bases lay outside the gene matches. Per germline, CDR1 MNHEY and CDR2 SVGEGT. The CDR3 sequence is CASKDRGPTTDTQYF. DNA for the CDR3: TGTGCCAGCAAGGACAGGGGACCTACCACAGATACGCAGTATTTT.

This clonotype showed up many times. The gene calls are TRBV20-1 and TRBJ1-5; D is unclear. This CDR3 spans 13 amino acids. Germline CDR1 is DFQATT and CDR2 is SNEGSKA (reference sequence). V lost 6 bases and J lost 2, with 11 bases in between. The CDR3 DNA reads as TGCAGTGCCCGACTCGGAGGCAATCAGCCCCAGCATTTT. This gives the protein CSARLGGNQPQHF.

The table lists this clonotype with many counts. The J gene is TRBJ1-1, the V gene TRBV20-1; no definite D call. The V end lost 8 bases, the J end lost 1 base, and 8 bases lay between the germline ends. The CDR3 covers 11 residues. CDR1 and CDR2 from the germline V gene are DFQATT and SNEGSKA (reference sequence). The CDR3 DNA sequence: TGCAGTTATCCGACGAACACTGAAGCTTTCTTT. This translates into CSYPTNTEAFF.

The chain is built from TRBV6-1 and TRBJ2-6, with D maybe TRBD2 (6 bases). Germline V gives CDR1 MNHNS, CDR2 SASEGT. The CDR3 length is 16 residues. V lost 6 bases and J lost 2, with 14 bases in between. CDR3: CASSPRGFPGANVLTF. DNA of the CDR3: TGTGCCAGCAGCCCACGGGGGTTCCCTGGGGCCAACGTCCTGACTTTC.

About this clonotype itself: This sequence may be a read error, since a much larger clone differs from it by one base. The rearrangement joins TRBV20-1 to TRBJ2-2; TRBD2 matches at 9 bases. V lost 6 bases and J lost 10; bases outside the gene matches: 12. Germline loops: CDR1 DFQATT, CDR2 SNEGSKA (reference sequence). The CDR3 spans 14 residues. The CDR3 DNA is TGCAGTGCCAACCGTGGGACTAGCAGCGAGGAGCTGTTTTTT. As protein: CSANRGTSSEELFF.

The J gene is TRBJ2-3, the V gene TRBV7-9, with 7 bases matching TRBD2. This CDR3 has 15 residues. V trimming: 4 bases; J trimming: 0 bases; junction bases outside the gene matches: 4. Germline assignment: CDR1 SEHNR and CDR2 FQNEAQ (reference sequence). The CDR3 DNA sequence: TGTGCCAGCAGCTCACTAGCGTCTAGCACAGATACGCAGTATTTT. Encoded protein: CASSSLASSTDTQYF. The variable domain in full, completed from reference TRBV7-9 and TRBJ2-3, reads DTGVSQNPRHKITKRGQNVTFRCDPISEHNRLYWYRQTLGQGPEFLTYFQNEAQLEKSRLLSDRFSAERPKGSFSTLEIQRTEQGDSAMYLCASSSLASSTDTQYFGPGTRLTVL.

This clonotype is a singleton in its sample. Sequence at one end of the junction differs from germline and may be a read error. The chain combines TRBV6-5 with TRBJ2-5; the D gene is possibly TRBD1 (5 bases). CDR3 size: 17 residues. Germline CDR1 is MNHEY and CDR2 is SVGAGI. Here the CDR3 reads CASSYSRSPTDQETLYF. CDR3 in DNA: TGTGCCAGCAGTTACTCTCGATCTCCGACAGACCAAGAGACCCTGTACTTC.

As for this clonotype: Sequence at one end of the junction differs from germline and may be a read error. The chain recombines TRBV4-1 with TRBJ2-7; perhaps TRBD1 as D (6 bases). The CDR3 extends over 15 amino acids. Germline CDR1 is MGHRA and CDR2 is YSYEKL. The CDR3, as DNA: TGCGCCAGCAGCCTGTCGGGACACGGCTCCTACAAGCAGTACTTC. Its protein product is CASSLSGHGSYKQYF.

This clonotype was seen ten or more times. J is TRBJ2-2 and V is TRBV6-1; D call uncertain. The CDR3 length is 12 residues. The germline V gene has CDR1 MNHNS and CDR2 SASEGT. Between the trimmed V and J ends, which lost 3 bases and 3 bases, there was a span of 2 bases. CDR3 sequence (DNA): TGTGCCAGCAGTGAGGACACCGGGGAGCTGTTTTTT. Residues: CASSEDTGELFF.

The V and J genes are TRBV5-6 and TRBJ2-5; 9 nucleotides agree with TRBD1. The V gene end was trimmed by 4 bases and the J gene end by 5 bases; junction bases not matched to a gene: 12. Germline CDR1 reads SGHDT; CDR2 reads YYEEEE. This CDR3 spans 16 amino acids. CDR3 DNA sequence: TGTGCCAGCAGCGGGGACCGGGACAGGGTCCGGGAGACCCAGTACTTC. Amino acids: CASSGDRDRVRETQYF.

This clonotype was observed a few times. The chain's CDR3 is CASSIRTWDYTF. The CDR3 DNA reads TGTGCCAGTAGTATACGGACCTGGGACTACACCTTC. The chain has TRBV19 and TRBJ1-2; D gene ambiguous. The germline V and J ends were trimmed by 2 bases and 10 bases, with 11 bases remaining between them. The CDR3 loop spans 12 amino acids. Germline V CDR1 and CDR2: LNHDA, SQIVND (reference sequence).

This clonotype has more than one count but fewer than ten. The chain employs TRBV3-1 and TRBJ1-2; 7 bases are a match to TRBD1. The CDR3 length is 14 residues. The trim removed 0 bases at V and 5 bases at J, leaving 3 bases unmatched. Germline CDR1 reads LGHDT; CDR2 reads YNNKEL (reference sequence). In DNA, the CDR3 is TGTGCCAGCAGCCAAGATGACAGGGATTATGGCTACACCTTC. Translated: CASSQDDRDYGYTF. Full variable domain (rest looked up from reference TRBV3-1 and TRBJ1-2): DTAVSQTPKYLVTQMGNDKSIKCEQNLGHDTMYWYKQDSKKFLKIMFSYNNKELIINETVPNRFSPKSPDKAHLNLHINSLELGDSAVYFCASSQDDRDYGYTFGSGTRLTVV.

This clonotype was detected a few times. The genes are TRBV28 and TRBJ1-5; D remains unclear. The CDR3 runs to 15 residues. V was clipped by 3 bases and J by 2 bases, with 11 bases between them. Germline loops: CDR1 MDHEN, CDR2 SYDVKM. CDR3 protein: CASSFRTRGNQPQHF. DNA of the CDR3: TGTGCCAGCAGTTTCAGGACTAGGGGCAATCAGCCCCAGCATTTT. Supplemented by reference TRBV28 and TRBJ1-5, the full variable domain reads DVKVTQSSRYLVKRTGEKVFLECVQDMDHENMFWYRQDPGLGLRLIYFSYDVKMKEKGDIPEGYSVSREKKERFSLILESASTNQTSMYLCASSFRTRGNQPQHFGDGTRLSIL.

V gene TRBV7-2 combines with J gene TRBJ2-7; D is perhaps TRBD1 (5 bases). CDR3 length: 13 residues. The V and J ends lost 2 bases and 6 bases respectively, with 11 bases between them. CDR1 is SGHTA, CDR2 FQGNSA, per germline. CDR3 DNA sequence: TGTGCCAGCAGCTTAACAGGTCAAGCCGAGCAGTACTTC. Translating it yields CASSLTGQAEQYF.

Only a few counts were recorded for this clonotype. The rearrangement links TRBV10-3 to TRBJ2-5, with unresolved D. Per germline, CDR1 ENHRY and CDR2 SYGVKD. The CDR3 covers 12 residues. V was shortened by 2 bases and J by 1 base, with 2 bases between the two germline ends. The CDR3 DNA sequence: TGTGCCATCAGTGAGGCCCAAGAGACCCAGTACTTC. Translated, it gives CAISEAQETQYF.

This clonotype was seen more than once but under ten times. This chain joins TRBV6-1 and TRBJ1-1; weak D call: TRBD1 (5 bases). Deletions cut 1 base from V and 4 bases from J, with 7 bases between. Germline assignment: CDR1 MNHNS and CDR2 SASEGT. The CDR3 has 13 residues. CDR3 sequence reads: CASSEVRGTEAFF. In DNA, the CDR3 is TGTGCCAGCAGTGAAGTTAGGGGCACTGAAGCTTTCTTT.

Details on this clonotype: One end of the junction fails to match germline, which may point to a read error. The chain employs TRBV27 and TRBJ2-7; D tentatively fits TRBD1 or TRBD2 (5 bases each). CDR1 and CDR2 from the germline V gene are MNHEY and SMNVEV (reference sequence). The CDR3 sequence is 16 residues long. Here the CDR3 reads CAGSSWVHGAPYEQYF. The CDR3, as DNA: TGTGCCGGCAGTTCCTGGGTCCACGGGGCCCCCTACGAGCAGTACTTC.

The V and J genes are TRBV5-1 and TRBJ2-5, with 12 positions matching TRBD2. The CDR3 has 17 amino acids. The V gene end was trimmed by 6 bases and the J gene end by 4 bases; junction bases not matched to a gene: 13. Germline lookup yields CDR1 SGHRS and CDR2 YFSETQ. The CDR3 reads CASKIMSGTSGPETQYF. The CDR3 nucleotides are TGCGCCAGCAAAATAATGTCCGGGACTAGCGGGCCAGAGACCCAGTACTTC.

The V call is TRBV2, the J call TRBJ1-4; D is ambiguous. The CDR3 has 14 amino acids. Germline V gene data show CDR1 as SNHLY and CDR2 as FYNNEI. V gave up 2 bases and J gave up 0 bases, with 4 bases separating them. CDR3 nucleotide sequence: TGTGCCAGCAGTGAATTGACAACTAATGAAAAACTGTTTTTT. Translated, it gives CASSELTTNEKLFF.

Notes on this clonotype: A much larger clone is a single base away; this may be a read error. This chain links TRBV27 with TRBJ2-3; D is unresolved. Trimming took off 6 bases at V and 0 bases at J, with 4 bases between the two ends. Germline CDR1 MNHEY, CDR2 SMNVEV (reference sequence). The CDR3 extends over 12 amino acids. In DNA, the CDR3 is TGTGCCAGCAGGATGAGCACAGATACGCAGTATTTT. As protein: CASRMSTDTQYF.